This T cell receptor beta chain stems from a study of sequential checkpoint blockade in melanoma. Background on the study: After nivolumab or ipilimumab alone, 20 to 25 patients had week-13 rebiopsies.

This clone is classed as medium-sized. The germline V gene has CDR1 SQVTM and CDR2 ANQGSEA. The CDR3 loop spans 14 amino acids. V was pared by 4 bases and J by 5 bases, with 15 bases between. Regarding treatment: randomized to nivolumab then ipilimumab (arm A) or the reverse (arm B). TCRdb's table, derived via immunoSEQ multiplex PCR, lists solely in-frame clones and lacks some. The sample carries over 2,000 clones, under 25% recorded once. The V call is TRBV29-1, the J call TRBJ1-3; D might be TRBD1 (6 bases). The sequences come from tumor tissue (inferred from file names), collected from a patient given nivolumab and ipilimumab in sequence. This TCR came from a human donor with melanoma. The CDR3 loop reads CSVAPETGRNTIYF. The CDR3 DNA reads TGCAGCGTTGCTCCCGAGACAGGCCGAAACACCATATATTTT.